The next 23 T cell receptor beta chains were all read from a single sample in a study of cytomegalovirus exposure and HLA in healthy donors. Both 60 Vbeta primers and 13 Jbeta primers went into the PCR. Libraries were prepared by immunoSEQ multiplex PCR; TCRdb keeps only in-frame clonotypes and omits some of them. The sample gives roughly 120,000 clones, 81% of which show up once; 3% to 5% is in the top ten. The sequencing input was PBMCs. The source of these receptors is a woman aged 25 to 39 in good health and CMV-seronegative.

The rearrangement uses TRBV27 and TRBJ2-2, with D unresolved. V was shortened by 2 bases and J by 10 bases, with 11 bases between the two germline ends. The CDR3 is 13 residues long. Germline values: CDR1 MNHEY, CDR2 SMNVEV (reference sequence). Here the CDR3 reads CASSLTHGEELFF. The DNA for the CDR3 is TGTGCCAGCAGTTTAACCCACGGAGAGGAGCTGTTTTTT.

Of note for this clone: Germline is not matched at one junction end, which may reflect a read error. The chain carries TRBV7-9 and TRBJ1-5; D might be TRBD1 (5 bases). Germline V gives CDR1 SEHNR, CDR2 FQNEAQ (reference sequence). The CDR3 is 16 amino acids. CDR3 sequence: CSSSSSRGISNQPQHF. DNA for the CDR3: TGTTCCAGCAGCTCCTCTCGGGGGATTAGTAATCAGCCCCAGCATTTT.

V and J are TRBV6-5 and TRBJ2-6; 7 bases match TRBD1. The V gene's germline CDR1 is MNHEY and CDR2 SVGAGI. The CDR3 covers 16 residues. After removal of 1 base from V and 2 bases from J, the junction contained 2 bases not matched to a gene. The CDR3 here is CASSYFQGAGANVLTF. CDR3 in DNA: TGTGCCAGCAGTTACTTTCAGGGGGCTGGGGCCAACGTCCTGACTTTC.

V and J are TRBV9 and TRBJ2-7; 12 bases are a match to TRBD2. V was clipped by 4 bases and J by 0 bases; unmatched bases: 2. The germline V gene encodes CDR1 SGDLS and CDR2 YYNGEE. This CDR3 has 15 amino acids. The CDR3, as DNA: TGTGCCAGCAGCCCGACTAGCGGGAGCTCCTACGAGCAGTACTTC. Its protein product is CASSPTSGSSYEQYF.

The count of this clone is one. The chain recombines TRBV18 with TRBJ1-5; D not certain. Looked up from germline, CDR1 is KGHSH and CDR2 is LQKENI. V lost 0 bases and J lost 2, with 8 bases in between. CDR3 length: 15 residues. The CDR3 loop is CASSPPNGGNQPQHF. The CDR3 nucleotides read TGTGCCAGCTCACCACCCAACGGGGGCAATCAGCCCCAGCATTTT.

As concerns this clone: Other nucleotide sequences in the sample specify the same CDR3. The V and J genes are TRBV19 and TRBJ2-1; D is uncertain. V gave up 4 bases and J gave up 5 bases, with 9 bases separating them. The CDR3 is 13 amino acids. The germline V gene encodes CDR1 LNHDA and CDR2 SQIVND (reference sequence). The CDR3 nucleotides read TGTGCCAGTAGTAGCAGTGCTGACAATGAGCAGTTCTTC. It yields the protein CASSSSADNEQFF.

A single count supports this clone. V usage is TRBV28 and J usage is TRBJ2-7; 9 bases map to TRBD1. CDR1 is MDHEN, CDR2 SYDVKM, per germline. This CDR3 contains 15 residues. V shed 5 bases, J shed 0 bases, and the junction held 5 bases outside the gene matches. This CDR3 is CASSPGTGISYEQYF. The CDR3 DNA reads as TGTGCCAGCAGTCCGGGGACAGGGATCTCCTACGAGCAGTACTTC.

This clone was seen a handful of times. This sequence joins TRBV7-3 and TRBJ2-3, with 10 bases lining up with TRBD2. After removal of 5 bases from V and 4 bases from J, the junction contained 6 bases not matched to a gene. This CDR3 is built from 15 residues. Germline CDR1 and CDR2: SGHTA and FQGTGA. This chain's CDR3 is CASSVSGRLADTQYF. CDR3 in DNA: TGTGCCAGCAGCGTTAGCGGGAGGCTTGCAGATACGCAGTATTTT.

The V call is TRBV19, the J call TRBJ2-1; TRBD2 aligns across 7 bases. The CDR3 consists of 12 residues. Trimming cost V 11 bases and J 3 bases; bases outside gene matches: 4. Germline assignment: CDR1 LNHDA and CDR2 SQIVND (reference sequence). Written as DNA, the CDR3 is TGTGCCTCCAGCGGGAACTACAATGAGCAGTTCTTC. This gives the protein CASSGNYNEQFF.

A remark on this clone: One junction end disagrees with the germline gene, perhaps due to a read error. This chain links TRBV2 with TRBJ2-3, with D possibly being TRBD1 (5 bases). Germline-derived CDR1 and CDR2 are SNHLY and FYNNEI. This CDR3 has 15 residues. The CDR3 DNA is TGTGCCAGCAGTGATGAGGACACTGGCACAGATACGCGGTATTTT. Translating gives CASSDEDTGTDTRYF.

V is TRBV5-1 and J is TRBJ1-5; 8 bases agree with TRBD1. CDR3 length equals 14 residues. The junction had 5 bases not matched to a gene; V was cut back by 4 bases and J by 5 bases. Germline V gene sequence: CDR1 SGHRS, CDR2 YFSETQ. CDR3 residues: CASSPGGEDQPQHF. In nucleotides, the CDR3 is TGCGCCAGCAGCCCAGGGGGCGAGGATCAGCCCCAGCATTTT.

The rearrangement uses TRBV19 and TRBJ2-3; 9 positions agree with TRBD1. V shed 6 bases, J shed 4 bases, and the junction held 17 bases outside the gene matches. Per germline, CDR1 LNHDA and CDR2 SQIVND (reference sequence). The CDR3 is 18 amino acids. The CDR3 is CASRGWGQGLGGADTQYF. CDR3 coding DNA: TGTGCCAGTAGGGGATGGGGACAGGGATTAGGAGGGGCAGATACGCAGTATTTT.

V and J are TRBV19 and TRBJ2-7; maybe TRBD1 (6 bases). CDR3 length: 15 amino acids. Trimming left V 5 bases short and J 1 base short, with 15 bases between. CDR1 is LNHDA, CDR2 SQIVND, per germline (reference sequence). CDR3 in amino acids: CASSFTGSLSYEQYF. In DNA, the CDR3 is TGTGCCAGTAGTTTCACAGGGTCTCTTTCCTACGAGCAGTACTTC. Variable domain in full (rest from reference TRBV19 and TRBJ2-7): DGGITQSPKYLFRKEGQNVTLSCEQNLNHDAMYWYRQDPGQGLRLIYYSQIVNDFQKGDIAEGYSVSREKKESFPLTVTSAQKNPTAFYLCASSFTGSLSYEQYFGPGTRLTVT.

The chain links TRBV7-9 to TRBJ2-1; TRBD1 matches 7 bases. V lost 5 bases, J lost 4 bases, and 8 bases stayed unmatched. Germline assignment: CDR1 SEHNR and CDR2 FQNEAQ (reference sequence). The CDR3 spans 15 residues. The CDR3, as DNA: TGTGCCAGCAGCACCTACAGGGGTGCTTACAATGAGCAGTTCTTC. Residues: CASSTYRGAYNEQFF.

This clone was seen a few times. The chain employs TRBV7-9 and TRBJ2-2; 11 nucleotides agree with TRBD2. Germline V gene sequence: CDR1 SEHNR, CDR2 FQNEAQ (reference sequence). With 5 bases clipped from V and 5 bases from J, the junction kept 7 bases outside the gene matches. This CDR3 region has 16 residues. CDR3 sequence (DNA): TGTGCCAGCAGCCCACCGGGACTAGCGGAGACCGGGGAGCTGTTTTTT. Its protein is CASSPPGLAETGELFF.

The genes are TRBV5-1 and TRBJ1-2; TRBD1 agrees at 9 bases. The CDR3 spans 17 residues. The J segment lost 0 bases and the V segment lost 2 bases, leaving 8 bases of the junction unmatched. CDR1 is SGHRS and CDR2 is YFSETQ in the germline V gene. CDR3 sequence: CASSFSAGQGANYGYTF. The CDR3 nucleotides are TGCGCCAGCAGCTTCAGCGCGGGACAGGGAGCTAACTATGGCTACACCTTC.

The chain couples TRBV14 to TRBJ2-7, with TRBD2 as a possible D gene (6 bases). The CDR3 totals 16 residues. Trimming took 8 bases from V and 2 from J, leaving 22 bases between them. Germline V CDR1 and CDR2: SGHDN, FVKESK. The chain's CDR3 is CASSKRAERVTYEQYF. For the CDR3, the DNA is TGTGCCAGCTCTAAGAGGGCGGAGCGGGTAACCTACGAGCAGTACTTC.

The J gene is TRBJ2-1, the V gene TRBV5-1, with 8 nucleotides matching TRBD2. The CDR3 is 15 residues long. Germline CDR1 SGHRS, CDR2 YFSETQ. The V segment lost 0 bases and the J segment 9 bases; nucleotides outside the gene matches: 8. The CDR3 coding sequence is TGCGCCAGCAGCTTGGACGGGAGGGCGGGGGGTGAGCAGTTCTTC. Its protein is CASSLDGRAGGEQFF. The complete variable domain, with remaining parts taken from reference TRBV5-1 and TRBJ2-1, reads KAGVTQTPRYLIKTRGQQVTLSCSPISGHRSVSWYQQTPGQGLQFLFEYFSETQRNKGNFPGRFSGRQFSNSRSEMNVSTLELGDSALYLCASSLDGRAGGEQFFGPGTRLTVL.

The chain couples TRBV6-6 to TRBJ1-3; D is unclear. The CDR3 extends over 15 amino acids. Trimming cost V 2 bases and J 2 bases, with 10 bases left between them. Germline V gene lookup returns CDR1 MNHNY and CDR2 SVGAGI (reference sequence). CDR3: CASSYEGVTGNTIYF. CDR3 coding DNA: TGTGCCAGCAGTTACGAGGGAGTAACTGGAAACACCATATATTTT.

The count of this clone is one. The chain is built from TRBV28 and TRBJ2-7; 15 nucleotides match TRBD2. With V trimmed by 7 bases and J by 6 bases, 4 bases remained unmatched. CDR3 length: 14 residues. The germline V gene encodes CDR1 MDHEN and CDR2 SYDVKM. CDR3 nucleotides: TGTGCCAGCAATGAGGGACTAGCGGGAGGCGAGCAGTACTTC. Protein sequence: CASNEGLAGGEQYF. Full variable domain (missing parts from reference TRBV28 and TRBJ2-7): DVKVTQSSRYLVKRTGEKVFLECVQDMDHENMFWYRQDPGLGLRLIYFSYDVKMKEKGDIPEGYSVSREKKERFSLILESASTNQTSMYLCASNEGLAGGEQYFGPGTRLTVT.

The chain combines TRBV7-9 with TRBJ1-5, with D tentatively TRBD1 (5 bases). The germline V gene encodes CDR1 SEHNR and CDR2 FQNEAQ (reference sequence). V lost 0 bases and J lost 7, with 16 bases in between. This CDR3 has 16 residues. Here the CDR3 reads CASSLAAGTAEQPQHF. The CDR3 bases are TGTGCCAGCAGCTTAGCGGCGGGGACGGCGGAACAGCCCCAGCATTTT.

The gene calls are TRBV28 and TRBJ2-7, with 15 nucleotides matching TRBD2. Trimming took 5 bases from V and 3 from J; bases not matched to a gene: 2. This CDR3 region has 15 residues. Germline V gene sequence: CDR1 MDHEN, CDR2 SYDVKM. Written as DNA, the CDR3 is TGTGCCAGCAGTGGACTAGCGGGAGGGAGCTACGAGCAGTACTTC. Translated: CASSGLAGGSYEQYF. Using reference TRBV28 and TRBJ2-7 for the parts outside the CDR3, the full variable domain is DVKVTQSSRYLVKRTGEKVFLECVQDMDHENMFWYRQDPGLGLRLIYFSYDVKMKEKGDIPEGYSVSREKKERFSLILESASTNQTSMYLCASSGLAGGSYEQYFGPGTRLTVT.

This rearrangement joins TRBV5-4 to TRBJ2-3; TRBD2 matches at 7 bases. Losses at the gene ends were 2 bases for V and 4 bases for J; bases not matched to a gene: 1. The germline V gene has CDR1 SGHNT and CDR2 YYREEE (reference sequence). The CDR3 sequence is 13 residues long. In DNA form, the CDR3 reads TGTGCCAGCAGCTTAGCGGGATCAGATACGCAGTATTTT. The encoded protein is CASSLAGSDTQYF.